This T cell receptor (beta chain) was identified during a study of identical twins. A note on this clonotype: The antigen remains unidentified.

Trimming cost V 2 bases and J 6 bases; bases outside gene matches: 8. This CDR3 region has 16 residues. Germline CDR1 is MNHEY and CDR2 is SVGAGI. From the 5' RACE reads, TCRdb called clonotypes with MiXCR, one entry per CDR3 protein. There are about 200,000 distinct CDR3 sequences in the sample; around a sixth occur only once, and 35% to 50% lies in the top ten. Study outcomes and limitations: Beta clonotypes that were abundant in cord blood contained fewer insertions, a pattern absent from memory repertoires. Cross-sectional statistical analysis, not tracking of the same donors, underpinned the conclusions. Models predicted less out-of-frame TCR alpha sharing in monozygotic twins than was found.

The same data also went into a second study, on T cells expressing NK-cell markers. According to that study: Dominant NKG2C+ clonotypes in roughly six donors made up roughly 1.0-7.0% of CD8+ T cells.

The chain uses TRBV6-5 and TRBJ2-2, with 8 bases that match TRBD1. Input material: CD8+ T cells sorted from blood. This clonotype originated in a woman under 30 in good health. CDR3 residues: CASSYGRTGRSGELFF. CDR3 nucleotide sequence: TGTGCCAGCAGTTACGGACGGACAGGGCGATCCGGGGAGCTGTTTTTT.